What follows are 29 T cell receptor beta chains derived from one specimen sequenced in a study of blood T cell repertoires in COVID-19. Assay used: immunoSEQ multiplex PCR; TCRdb lists only in-frame clones, some missing. Of about 250,000 clones in the sample, approximately 83% were seen once. Material for sequencing was peripheral blood. All receptors derive from a man between 50 and 59 years old with active or convalescent COVID-19.

The gene calls are TRBV11-3 and TRBJ2-3, with 8 nucleotides matching TRBD2. Germline-derived CDR1 and CDR2 are SGHNT and YENEEA. This CDR3 contains 14 residues. Unmatched junction bases numbered 6, after V lost 6 bases and J lost 4 bases. This chain's CDR3 is CASSFSRGADTQYF. DNA of the CDR3: TGTGCCAGCAGTTTCTCGCGGGGGGCAGATACGCAGTATTTT.

The sample holds one count of this clone. The chain combines TRBV30 with TRBJ2-3, with TRBD2 matching 8 bases. The J segment lost 0 bases and the V segment lost 1 base, leaving 3 bases of the junction unmatched. Per germline, CDR1 GTSNPN and CDR2 SVGIG (reference sequence). The CDR3 covers 15 residues. The CDR3 region is CAWSALAGSTDTQYF. The CDR3 DNA sequence: TGTGCCTGGAGTGCCCTAGCGGGTAGCACAGATACGCAGTATTTT.

This clone was counted between two and nine times. V usage is TRBV6-6 and J usage is TRBJ2-1; the match to TRBD1 covers 12 bases. Germline V gene lookup returns CDR1 MNHNY and CDR2 SVGAGI (reference sequence). The CDR3 is 17 residues long. V lost 5 bases and J lost 6; bases outside the gene matches: 11. The CDR3 region is CASSRLPGQGALNEQFF. CDR3 coding DNA: TGTGCCAGCAGTCGGCTCCCGGGACAGGGGGCCCTCAATGAGCAGTTCTTC.

Only one count was recorded for this clone. V usage is TRBV6-2 or TRBV6-3 and J usage is TRBJ2-7; 7 positions agree with TRBD1. CDR3 length: 12 amino acids. The V gene end was trimmed by 5 bases and the J gene end by 3 bases; junction bases not matched to a gene: 1. Germline V gives CDR1 MNHEY, CDR2 SVGEGT. The CDR3 reads CASSGQVYEQYF. DNA for the CDR3: TGTGCCAGCAGTGGACAGGTCTACGAGCAGTACTTC.

V usage is TRBV5-8 and J usage is TRBJ1-5; 10 bases are shared with TRBD1. The CDR3 contains 17 residues. V lost 4 bases to trimming and J lost 1 base; unmatched junction nucleotides: 8. CDR1 and CDR2 (germline): SGHTS, YDEGEE. The CDR3 coding sequence is TGTGCCAGCAGCAATGACAGGGGGCGTGGGAGCAATCAGCCCCAGCATTTT. Translated: CASSNDRGRGSNQPQHF.

The chain employs TRBV24-1 and TRBJ2-7; 7 bases align to TRBD1. Germline-derived CDR1 and CDR2 are KGHDR and SFDVKD. The CDR3 has 16 residues. V lost 4 bases, J lost 4 bases, and 12 bases stayed unmatched. The CDR3 region has the DNA TGTGCCACCAGTGACACCCGGACAGGACCTCCTTACGAGCAGTACTTC. Its protein product is CATSDTRTGPPYEQYF.

The chain joins TRBV4-1 to TRBJ1-1; the D gene is possibly TRBD1 (5 bases). From germline, CDR1 is MGHRA and CDR2 YSYEKL. V shed 0 bases and J shed 8 bases, with 10 bases lying between them. The CDR3 sequence is 13 residues long. The CDR3 DNA sequence: TGCGCCAGCAGCCAAGATCGGAGGGGAGAAGCTTTCTTT. This translates into CASSQDRRGEAFF.

The chain uses TRBV19 and TRBJ2-1; the match to TRBD1 covers 7 bases. The V gene end was trimmed by 6 bases and the J gene end by 9 bases; junction bases not matched to a gene: 11. This CDR3 comprises 14 residues. Per germline, CDR1 LNHDA and CDR2 SQIVND (reference sequence). The CDR3 DNA follows: TGTGCCAGTAGAAGAACCGGGACAGTCCCTGAGCAGTTCTTC. Amino acid sequence: CASRRTGTVPEQFF.

The chain couples TRBV3-1 (or the pseudogene TRBV3-2) to TRBJ1-4, with TRBD1 matching 7 bases. J was trimmed by 7 bases and V by 5 bases; bases with no gene match: 10. The CDR3 consists of 15 residues. Germline lookup yields CDR1 LGHDT and CDR2 YNNKEL (reference sequence). CDR3 sequence (DNA): TGTGCCAGCAGCTTACGACAGGGCACGATTGAAAAACTGTTTTTT. Its translation is CASSLRQGTIEKLFF.

J is TRBJ1-2 and V is TRBV6-6; 9 bases fit TRBD1. Trimming removed 5 bases from V and 0 bases from J; junction bases left unmatched: 10. CDR3 length equals 17 residues. Germline assignment: CDR1 MNHNY and CDR2 SVGAGI (reference sequence). In nucleotides, the CDR3 is TGTGCCAGCAGTCCAAAACCTGGGACAGGGTCTAACTATGGCTACACCTTC. Its protein product is CASSPKPGTGSNYGYTF.

The chain employs TRBV9 and TRBJ1-6, with D possibly TRBD1 on 5 matching bases. This CDR3 region has 13 residues. V dropped 1 base and J dropped 7 bases, with 6 bases sitting between them. The germline V gene has CDR1 SGDLS and CDR2 YYNGEE. Here the CDR3 reads CASSVKGNSPLHF. As DNA, the CDR3 is TGTGCCAGCAGCGTAAAGGGGAATTCACCCCTCCACTTT.

This clone has a handful of counts. V usage is TRBV18 and J usage is TRBJ1-1; D gene unclear. The CDR3 is 16 residues long. CDR1 is KGHSH and CDR2 is LQKENI in the germline V gene. The germline V and J ends were trimmed by 3 bases and 4 bases, with 18 bases remaining between them. The CDR3 protein is CASSPREGGGSTEAFF. CDR3 coding DNA: TGTGCCAGCTCACCGAGAGAGGGAGGCGGTAGCACTGAAGCTTTCTTT.

The rearrangement joins TRBV5-1 to TRBJ1-2; 8 bases are shared with TRBD1. CDR1 and CDR2 from the germline V gene are SGHRS and YFSETQ. V was clipped by 3 bases and J by 8 bases; unmatched bases: 6. The CDR3 is made up of 13 amino acids. Written as DNA, the CDR3 is TGCGCCAGCAGCTCGGACAGGGTACAAGGCTACACCTTC. Protein sequence: CASSSDRVQGYTF.

V usage is TRBV27 and J usage is TRBJ1-1, with 7 nucleotides matching TRBD1. With V trimmed by 6 bases and J by 3 bases, 4 bases remained unmatched. The germline V gene has CDR1 MNHEY and CDR2 SMNVEV (reference sequence). The CDR3 consists of 13 residues. CDR3 sequence: CASRQDRDTEAFF. The CDR3 nucleotides are TGTGCCAGCAGGCAAGACAGGGACACTGAAGCTTTCTTT.

This clone showed up just once. This sequence joins TRBV3-1 (or the pseudogene TRBV3-2) and TRBJ2-5; unclear D gene. Between the trimmed V and J ends, which lost 4 bases and 1 base, there was a span of 4 bases. Looked up from germline, CDR1 is LGHDT and CDR2 is YNNKEL (reference sequence). The CDR3 length is 12 residues. In nucleotides, the CDR3 is TGTGCCAGCAGCCCGAGCCAAGAGACCCAGTACTTC. As protein: CASSPSQETQYF.

This rearrangement joins TRBV10-3 to TRBJ2-7; 9 bases map to TRBD1. Germline CDR1 and CDR2: ENHRY and SYGVKD. V shed 2 bases and J 3 bases; nucleotides not matched to a gene: 2. There are 14 residues in the CDR3. CDR3 sequence: CAISEPDRGYEQYF. The CDR3 DNA reads as TGTGCCATCAGTGAGCCGGACAGGGGCTACGAGCAGTACTTC.

The rearrangement uses TRBV6-5 and TRBJ1-5, with D possibly being TRBD1 (5 bases). Per the germline V gene, CDR1 is MNHEY and CDR2 is SVGAGI. This CDR3 has 14 residues. The V gene lost 4 bases and the J gene lost 6 bases, with 13 bases spanning the gap. CDR3 in amino acids: CASSSGGVVQPQHF. The CDR3 DNA follows: TGTGCCAGCAGTTCTGGGGGGGTGGTTCAGCCCCAGCATTTT.

J is TRBJ1-2 and V is TRBV5-1, with D possibly matching TRBD1 (6 bases). Per germline, CDR1 SGHRS and CDR2 YFSETQ. The CDR3 has 16 amino acids. Trimming stripped 0 bases from V and 0 bases from J, with 12 bases between. DNA for the CDR3: TGCGCCAGCAGCTTGGCTTTGGCAGGGGCTAACTATGGCTACACCTTC. Its protein is CASSLALAGANYGYTF.

The chain carries TRBV2 and TRBJ1-5; D gene unclear. Trimming pared 7 bases from V and 0 bases from J, leaving 7 bases between. Germline CDR1 reads SNHLY; CDR2 reads FYNNEI. CDR3 size: 13 residues. The CDR3 DNA is TGTGCCAGCAACAGCTATAGCAATCAGCCCCAGCATTTT. It specifies CASNSYSNQPQHF.

This clone was detected only once. CDR3 bases: TGTGCCAGTAGTATAAAGGGGGCCACTGAAGCTTTCTTT. Protein product: CASSIKGATEAFF. The genes are TRBV19 and TRBJ1-1; 7 bases match TRBD1. The germline CDR1 and CDR2 sequences are LNHDA and SQIVND (reference sequence). The CDR3 is made up of 13 amino acids. The J segment lost 4 bases and the V segment lost 2 bases, leaving 1 base of the junction unmatched.

The J gene is TRBJ2-7, the V gene TRBV25-1, with D maybe TRBD1 (6 bases). V lost 3 bases, J lost 1 base, and 13 bases lay in between. The CDR3 length is 15 residues. The germline gives CDR1 MGHDK, CDR2 SYGVNS. The CDR3 protein is CASSDPRRGSYEQYF. The DNA for the CDR3 is TGTGCCAGCAGTGATCCCCGCAGGGGATCCTACGAGCAGTACTTC.

This clone was seen a few times. The V gene is TRBV19, the J gene TRBJ2-6; D possibly corresponds to TRBD1 (7 bases). Germline loops: CDR1 LNHDA, CDR2 SQIVND (reference sequence). The CDR3 covers 17 residues. Trimming pared 5 bases from V and 0 bases from J, leaving 14 bases between. The CDR3 sequence is CASSAGTVRSGANVLTF. The CDR3, as DNA: TGTGCCAGTAGTGCGGGGACAGTACGCTCTGGGGCCAACGTCCTGACTTTC.

The chain carries TRBV18 and TRBJ2-7; the match to TRBD1 covers 8 bases. The length of the CDR3 is 13 residues. In germline, CDR1 is KGHSH, CDR2 LQKENI. The trim removed 6 bases at V and 6 bases at J, leaving 7 bases unmatched. The DNA for the CDR3 is TGTGCCAGCTCGCCTCAGGGGGCAATCGAGCAGTACTTC. This translates into CASSPQGAIEQYF. The full variable domain, in which reference TRBV18 and TRBJ2-7 provide the parts outside the CDR3, is NAGVMQNPRHLVRRRGQEARLRCSPMKGHSHVYWYRQLPEEGLKFMVYLQKENIIDESGMPKERFSAEFPKEGPSILRIQQVVRGDSAAYFCASSPQGAIEQYFGPGTRLTVT.

The sample holds a few counts of this clone. The chain couples TRBV6-6 to TRBJ2-5, with D maybe TRBD2 (6 bases). The CDR3 consists of 16 residues. Trimming took 0 bases from V and 3 from J, leaving 14 bases between them. The germline V gene has CDR1 MNHNY and CDR2 SVGAGI (reference sequence). DNA of the CDR3: TGTGCCAGCAGTTACTCCCCCGGGACTGGAGAAGAGACCCAGTACTTC. This translates into CASSYSPGTGEETQYF.

The count of this clone is one. The chain uses TRBV2 and TRBJ1-2; D not resolved. Trimming pared 4 bases from V and 6 bases from J, leaving 15 bases between. Germline assignment: CDR1 SNHLY and CDR2 FYNNEI. CDR3 size: 14 residues. CDR3 loop: CASSVLRTQDGYTF. Written as DNA, the CDR3 is TGTGCCAGCAGTGTTTTGAGGACTCAGGATGGCTACACCTTC.

The V call is TRBV19, the J call TRBJ2-1; D is possibly TRBD1 (5 bases). The CDR3 extends over 14 amino acids. Trimming removed 3 bases from V and 7 bases from J, with 13 bases in between. Germline V lookup: CDR1 LNHDA, CDR2 SQIVND (reference sequence). The CDR3 nucleotides are TGTGCCAGTAGTATTGCGGCAGGGCTGAATGAGCAGTTCTTC. Protein sequence: CASSIAAGLNEQFF.

The chain has TRBV7-9 and TRBJ1-1; TRBD1 matches at 9 bases. J lost 5 bases, V lost 7 bases, and 8 bases had no gene match. CDR1 and CDR2 from the germline V gene are SEHNR and FQNEAQ (reference sequence). The CDR3 has 14 amino acids. In nucleotides, the CDR3 is TGTGCCAGCAATACACAGGGGGCGCGGACTGAAGCTTTCTTT. It encodes CASNTQGARTEAFF.

This chain joins TRBV19 and TRBJ1-5; maybe TRBD1 (5 bases). This CDR3 has 12 residues. Germline V gene lookup returns CDR1 LNHDA and CDR2 SQIVND (reference sequence). The V end lost 9 bases, the J end lost 3 bases, and 9 bases lay between the germline ends. The CDR3 bases are TGTGCCAGCCGGACATACAATCAGCCCCAGCATTTT. This gives the protein CASRTYNQPQHF.

Comment on this clone: The sample carries other DNA sequences with the same CDR3. The chain uses TRBV5-1 and TRBJ2-3; D possibly corresponds to TRBD1 (6 bases). Germline V CDR1 and CDR2: SGHRS, YFSETQ. This CDR3 has 15 amino acids. Trimming removed 0 bases from V and 0 bases from J, with 8 bases in between. CDR3 DNA sequence: TGCGCCAGCAGCTTGGACAGGGCTAGCACAGATACGCAGTATTTT. It yields the protein CASSLDRASTDTQYF.